This T cell receptor (beta chain) appears in the sequencing data of a study of blood T cell repertoires in COVID-19. Background on the study: Italy, Spain and the United States were the sources of the convalescent and acute COVID-19 samples.

With V trimmed by 5 bases and J by 2 bases, 3 bases remained unmatched. The CDR3 is 13 residues long. The data were produced by immunoSEQ multiplex PCR, yet TCRdb's version contains in-frame clones alone and is incomplete. This sample carries about 160,000 clones, more than 80% of them seen once, and the ten largest clones take under 2.5%. Material: peripheral blood. The chain joins TRBV12-3 or TRBV12-4 to TRBJ2-7; 7 bases match TRBD1. The source is a man aged 65 to 85 with acute or convalescent COVID-19. CDR3 in amino acids: CASSRTGPYEQYF. The CDR3 bases are TGTGCCAGCAGTAGGACAGGTCCCTACGAGCAGTACTTC.